This TCR beta chain was obtained from a study of cytomegalovirus exposure and HLA in healthy donors. Study conclusions and caveats: The authors listed approximately 160 TCR beta chains as cytomegalovirus-associated. Serostatus for CMV was the only available immune exposure information. Later analysis suggested most CMV-associated TCR beta chains were HLA-restricted.

Of note for this clone: Its antigen remains unidentified.

V shed 0 bases and J 5 bases; nucleotides not matched to a gene: 4. The CDR3 totals 15 residues. Per germline, CDR1 SGHTA and CDR2 FQGNSA. Vbeta (60) and Jbeta (13) primers were used in the PCR. Sequencing used immunoSEQ multiplex PCR; TCRdb keeps in-frame clones, though not all of them. This repertoire shows about 180,000 clones, 82% found once; its top ten account for about 1.6%. The sequencing input was PBMCs. This sequence joins TRBV7-2 and TRBJ2-5; 9 nucleotides agree with TRBD2. The TCR comes from a man between 40 and 49 years old in good health and CMV-seronegative. CDR3 loop: CASSLASGGKETQYF. Written as DNA, the CDR3 is TGTGCCAGCAGCTTAGCCAGCGGGGGGAAGGAGACCCAGTACTTC.